Listed below are T cell receptor beta chains from one sample, sequenced in a study of blood T cell repertoires in COVID-19. Libraries were prepared by immunoSEQ multiplex PCR; TCRdb keeps only in-frame clonotypes and omits some of them. The profile covers about 250,000 clones, with about 85% appearing a single time and 3% to 3.5% taken by the ten largest. Sequencing was done on a sample of peripheral blood. The receptors here all came from a man aged 18 to 30 with active or convalescent COVID-19. Each CDR3 is given without its conserved first and last residue. A D gene is named only where the DNA matches it firmly.

TRBV15 TRBD1 ATSGGQGDNEQY
TRBV18 NA ASSPKTVNTEAF
TRBV5-1 NA ASSLESGDNQY
TRBV5-4 TRBD2 ASSPPRAGGQGTDTQY
TRBV9 NA ASSLRASSYNEQF
TRBV4-3 NA ASSQVTGLEAF
TRBV14 NA ASSQRVMNTEAF
TRBV9 TRBD1 ASSVGTGNEKLF
TRBV11-2 NA ASSPAGGRTDTQY
TRBV3-1/TRBV3-2 NA ASSQRLEETQY
TRBV29-1 NA SVVPSQETQY
TRBV27 TRBD1 ASRSTYPGQGFLETQY
TRBV9 TRBD2 ASSVDEGTSGYEQY
TRBV4-3 TRBD2 ASSPSTSGGYEQY
TRBV28 TRBD2 ASINEGGRIYEQY
TRBV28 TRBD2 ASSSAGDNNEQF
TRBV24-1 TRBD1 ATSDLRGQGSYNEQF
TRBV29-1 NA SVNQGTTEAF
TRBV28 TRBD1 ASSLRDRSTNEKLF
TRBV6-2/TRBV6-3 NA ASSYESVRAYEQY
TRBV6-6 TRBD1 ASSWTGRETQY